The T cell receptor beta chain described here comes from a study of T cell repertoires in cytomegalovirus infection. Study overall: Selection of CMV epitopes for the study included recently identified HLA-C-restricted and well-studied HLA-B-restricted ones. CMV infection together with matching HLA type was indicated by public TCR beta signatures. Findings and limits, study-wide: CMV carriers having the relevant HLA were flagged by cumulative public TCR beta family frequency. The ex vivo response showed dominance by HLA-C-restricted CMV-specific TCR beta clonotypes.

Remarks on this clonotype: Its antigen is still unknown.

One entry per CDR3 protein results from TCRdb running MiXCR on the reads. The data hold 550,000 to 850,000 distinct CDR3 sequences, with roughly 33% observed a single time. V shed 3 bases and J shed 0 bases, with 10 bases lying between them. Germline values: CDR1 SGHNT, CDR2 YYREEE (reference sequence). This CDR3 is built from 16 residues. The source material was cultured PBMCs, sampled from culture after CMV antigen stimulation. This sequence originates from a human donor in good health (CMV status not recorded). Some clones in this sample may be carry-over from other donors' samples. The chain employs TRBV5-4 and TRBJ2-6, with D unresolved. This CDR3 is CASSWSIPSGANVLTF. The CDR3 DNA reads TGTGCCAGCAGCTGGTCCATACCCTCTGGGGCCAACGTCCTGACTTTC.